A single T cell receptor beta chain is shown here with its context. The target antigen is unknown. This sample stems from a study of T cells in localized non-small cell lung cancer. Study results and caveats: Appearances in adjacent lung were noted for a median 57 of the top 100 tumor clones. Sequencing covered just one tumor region, so heterogeneity cannot be ruled out. In uninvolved adjacent lung, T cell clonality reached its highest value, exceeding tumor.

Repertoires were generated with immunoSEQ multiplex PCR, while TCRdb's copy carries only in-frame clones and drops some. The data show approximately 4,500 clones, more than 85% seen once. Trimming at V came to 2 bases and at J to 6 bases, leaving 6 bases not matched to a gene. CDR1 SGHRS and CDR2 YFSETQ come from the germline V gene. The CDR3 extends over 15 amino acids. Sequenced here: peripheral blood, sampled before any cancer treatment. This sequence was found in a woman aged 40 to 75 with stage I lung adenocarcinoma. This rearrangement joins TRBV5-1 to TRBJ2-2, with TRBD1 matching 8 bases. The CDR3 here is CASSLLTGESGELFF. In DNA form, the CDR3 reads TGCGCCAGCAGCTTACTGACAGGGGAGTCCGGGGAGCTGTTTTTT.